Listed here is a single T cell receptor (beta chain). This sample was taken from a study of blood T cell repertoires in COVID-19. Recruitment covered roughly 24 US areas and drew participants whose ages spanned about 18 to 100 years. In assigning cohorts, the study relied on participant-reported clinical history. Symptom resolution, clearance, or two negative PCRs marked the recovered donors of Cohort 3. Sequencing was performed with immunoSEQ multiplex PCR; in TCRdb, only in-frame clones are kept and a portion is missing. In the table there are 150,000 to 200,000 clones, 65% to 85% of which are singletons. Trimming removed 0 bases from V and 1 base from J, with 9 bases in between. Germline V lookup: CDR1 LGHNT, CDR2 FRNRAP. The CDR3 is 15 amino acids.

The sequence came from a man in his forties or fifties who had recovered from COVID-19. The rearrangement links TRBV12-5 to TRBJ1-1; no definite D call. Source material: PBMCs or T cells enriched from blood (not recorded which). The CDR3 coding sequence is TGTGCTAGTGGTTTGGTATTATCAGGGAACACTGAAGCTTTCTTT. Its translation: CASGLVLSGNTEAFF.